The 17 T cell receptor beta chains presented below share a single source sample, sequenced in a study of response to subunit inactivated influenza vaccine. In TCRdb, the RT-PCR reads were re-called with MiXCR into one record per CDR3 protein. The sample includes 550,000 to 650,000 distinct CDR3 sequences, 12% seen only once; the top ten take about a tenth. This specimen consisted of PBMCs from blood, obtained on the day of vaccination. These receptors were taken from a man aged 45-60 years who received an inactivated influenza vaccine.

This clonotype occurred a few times. The rearrangement joins TRBV18 to TRBJ1-5, with TRBD1 as a possible D gene (6 bases). The CDR3 sequence is 14 residues long. Germline CDR1 KGHSH, CDR2 LQKENI. Trimming removed 3 bases from V and 5 bases from J, with 11 bases in between. The CDR3 is CASSPIDRYQPQHF. The DNA of the CDR3 is TGTGCCAGCTCACCTATCGACAGGTATCAGCCCCAGCATTTT.

This clonotype has a count of ten or more. This chain joins TRBV4-3 and TRBJ2-1, with a possible D match to TRBD2 (6 bases). This CDR3 is built from 14 residues. The V end was cut by 0 bases, the J end by 5 bases, with 8 bases between. The germline gives CDR1 LGHNA, CDR2 YSLEER. The CDR3: CASSQEGGDNEQFF. For the CDR3, the DNA is TGCGCCAGCAGCCAAGAAGGAGGGGACAATGAGCAGTTCTTC.

The chain uses TRBV30 and TRBJ2-5, with unresolved D. From germline, CDR1 is GTSNPN and CDR2 SVGIG (reference sequence). This CDR3 is 13 amino acids long. Trimming left V 2 bases short and J 2 bases short, with 9 bases between. DNA of the CDR3: TGTGCCTGGAGTTTCGGTCAGCAAGAGACCCAGTACTTC. Translating gives CAWSFGQQETQYF.

The chain is built from TRBV12-3 or TRBV12-4 and TRBJ2-7; 8 nucleotides agree with TRBD1. The CDR3 consists of 15 residues. J lost 6 bases, V lost 1 base, and 8 bases had no gene match. In DNA, the CDR3 is TGTGCCAGCAGTTTAGTTTTATGGCAGGGGGCCGAGCAGTACTTC. Translation gives CASSLVLWQGAEQYF.

The chain carries TRBV7-2 and TRBJ2-3; tentatively, D is TRBD1 or TRBD2 (5 bases each). This CDR3 is built from 14 residues. CDR1 and CDR2 (germline): SGHTA, FQGNSA. The V and J ends lost 5 bases and 4 bases respectively, with 13 bases between them. The CDR3 bases are TGTGCCAGCAGCCGGGGACCAAGGCCAGATACGCAGTATTTT. Amino acid sequence: CASSRGPRPDTQYF.

This clonotype appeared many times. This chain links TRBV19 with TRBJ2-7; D is perhaps TRBD2 (5 bases). Trimming pared 5 bases from V and 2 bases from J, leaving 10 bases between. This CDR3 is built from 13 residues. Germline loops: CDR1 LNHDA, CDR2 SQIVND (reference sequence). The CDR3 spells CASSLDLTYEQYF. The CDR3 DNA sequence: TGTGCCAGTAGTTTGGACTTGACCTACGAGCAGTACTTC.

In nucleotides, the CDR3 is TGTGCCAGCTCACCCCAGGGCCAAAACATTCAGTACTTC. Translating it yields CASSPQGQNIQYF. The chain recombines TRBV18 with TRBJ2-4, with D possibly TRBD1 on 5 matching bases. V gave up 3 bases and J gave up 5 bases, with 8 bases separating them. Germline V gene data show CDR1 as KGHSH and CDR2 as LQKENI. This CDR3 has 13 amino acids.

This clonotype has just a few counts. The chain has TRBV29-1 and TRBJ2-1, with D possibly being TRBD1 or TRBD2 (5 bases each). V lost 6 bases and J lost 4, with 19 bases in between. CDR3 length: 15 amino acids. Germline values: CDR1 SQVTM, CDR2 ANQGSEA. The CDR3 bases are TGCAGCGTGGGGGAGAACTGGGGTGGGTACAATGAGCAGTTCTTC. It translates to CSVGENWGGYNEQFF.

This clonotype was counted between two and nine times. The V call is TRBV4-1, the J call TRBJ2-1; D is tentatively TRBD1 or TRBD2 (5 bases each). The length of the CDR3 is 17 residues. The V and J ends lost 0 bases and 7 bases respectively, with 19 bases between them. Germline CDR1 is MGHRA and CDR2 is YSYEKL. In nucleotides, the CDR3 is TGCGCCAGCAGCCAAGATCGTTCAGCGGCAGAGGGGAATGAGCAGTTCTTC. Protein product: CASSQDRSAAEGNEQFF.

There are many counts of this clonotype. The J gene is TRBJ1-2, the V gene TRBV19; 8 bases are shared with TRBD1. This CDR3 has 15 residues. Unmatched junction bases numbered 3, after V lost 3 bases and J lost 0 bases. Germline V gene sequence: CDR1 LNHDA, CDR2 SQIVND (reference sequence). CDR3 amino acids: CASSMDRATNYGYTF. The CDR3 DNA reads TGTGCCAGTAGTATGGACAGGGCCACTAACTATGGCTACACCTTC.

The rearrangement links TRBV27 to TRBJ2-5; no definite D call. Trimming stripped 2 bases from V and 2 bases from J, with 6 bases between. In germline, CDR1 is MNHEY, CDR2 SMNVEV (reference sequence). The CDR3 runs to 13 residues. This chain's CDR3 is CASSLDIQETQYF. In DNA form, the CDR3 reads TGTGCCAGCAGTTTAGATATTCAAGAGACCCAGTACTTC.

This clonotype was seen at least ten times. The chain uses TRBV12-3 or TRBV12-4 and TRBJ2-7; 10 nucleotides agree with TRBD2. CDR3 length equals 15 residues. Trimming cost V 7 bases and J 1 base; bases outside gene matches: 7. This CDR3 reads CASTLSGGVSYEQYF. The CDR3 coding sequence is TGTGCCAGCACCCTAAGCGGGGGGGTTTCCTACGAGCAGTACTTC.

V is TRBV6-5 and J is TRBJ1-4; D remains unclear. The ends were cut back, 2 bases at V and 6 bases at J, with 16 bases in the middle. Germline V gene data show CDR1 as MNHEY and CDR2 as SVGAGI. The CDR3 consists of 16 residues. The CDR3 DNA reads as TGTGCCAGCAGTTACGCCTTCGTGGGAGGCGATGAAAAACTGTTTTTT. Protein sequence: CASSYAFVGGDEKLFF.

This chain links TRBV27 with TRBJ2-2; TRBD1 agrees at 9 bases. Trimming cost V 6 bases and J 2 bases; bases outside gene matches: 7. Per germline, CDR1 MNHEY and CDR2 SMNVEV (reference sequence). This CDR3 is built from 16 residues. This CDR3 is CASRRNRGLNTGELFF. For the CDR3, the DNA is TGTGCCAGCAGAAGAAACAGGGGGCTAAACACCGGGGAGCTGTTTTTT.

The genes are TRBV11-2 and TRBJ2-1; the D gene is possibly TRBD2 (6 bases). V was pared by 3 bases and J by 8 bases, with 14 bases between. Germline V gene data show CDR1 as SGHAT and CDR2 as FQNNGV. The CDR3 is made up of 14 amino acids. CDR3 DNA: TGTGCCAGCAGCTTTTCCTACGGGGGTCATGAGCAGTTCTTC. It yields the protein CASSFSYGGHEQFF.

The chain links TRBV24-1 to TRBJ2-3; D possibly corresponds to TRBD2 (6 bases). Germline lookup yields CDR1 KGHDR and CDR2 SFDVKD. With 1 base removed from V and 7 bases from J, the gap between germline ends came to 17 bases. The CDR3 has 16 residues. CDR3 region: CATSDLRGEEGHTQYF. The CDR3 DNA is TGTGCCACCAGTGATTTAAGAGGGGAGGAGGGGCATACGCAGTATTTT.

This clonotype has just a few counts. The chain combines TRBV5-1 with TRBJ2-5, with 9 bases identical to TRBD2. V dropped 1 base and J dropped 5; count of bases not matched to a gene: 6. This CDR3 region has 15 residues. CDR1 and CDR2 from the germline V gene are SGHRS and YFSETQ. CDR3 loop: CASSLSSGRGETQYF. CDR3 coding DNA: TGCGCCAGCAGCTTGAGTAGCGGGAGAGGGGAGACCCAGTACTTC.